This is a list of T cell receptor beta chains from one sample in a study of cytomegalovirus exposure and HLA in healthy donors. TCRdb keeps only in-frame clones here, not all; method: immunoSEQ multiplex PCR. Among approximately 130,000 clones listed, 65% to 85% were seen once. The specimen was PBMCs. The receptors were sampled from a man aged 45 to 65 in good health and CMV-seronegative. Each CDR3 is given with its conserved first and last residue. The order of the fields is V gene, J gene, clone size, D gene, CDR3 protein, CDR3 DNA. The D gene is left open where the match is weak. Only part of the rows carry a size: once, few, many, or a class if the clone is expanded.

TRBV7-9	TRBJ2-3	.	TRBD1	CASSVEGTGRVGTDTQYF	TGTGCCAGCAGCGTCGAGGGGACAGGGAGGGTGGGCACAGATACGCAGTATTTT
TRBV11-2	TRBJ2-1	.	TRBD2	CASSSGGAGGLNEQFF	TGTGCCAGCAGCTCCGGTGGGGCGGGAGGACTCAATGAGCAGTTCTTC
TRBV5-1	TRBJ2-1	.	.	CASSPITEGEQFF	TGCGCCAGCAGCCCGATCACGGAGGGTGAGCAGTTCTTC
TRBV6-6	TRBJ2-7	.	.	CASREPGVFGEQYF	TGTGCCAGTAGAGAGCCAGGGGTGTTCGGCGAGCAGTACTTC
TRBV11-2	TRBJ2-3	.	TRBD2	CASSLRPLAGPDTQYF	TGTGCCAGCAGCTTAAGGCCCCTAGCGGGACCAGATACGCAGTATTTT
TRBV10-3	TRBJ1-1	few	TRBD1	CAMARDRAGTEAFF	TGTGCCATGGCCCGGGACAGGGCGGGGACTGAAGCTTTCTTT
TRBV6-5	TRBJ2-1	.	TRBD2	CASSQGASGSGEQFF	TGTGCCAGCAGCCAAGGGGCTAGCGGGAGCGGTGAGCAGTTCTTC
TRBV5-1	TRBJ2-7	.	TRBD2	CASTHTSGSSYEQYF	TGCGCCAGTACGCATACTAGCGGGAGCTCTTACGAGCAGTACTTC
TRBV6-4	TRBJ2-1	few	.	CASSEFGGGSEQFF	TGTGCCAGCAGTGAATTCGGGGGAGGCAGTGAGCAGTTCTTC
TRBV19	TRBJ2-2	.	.	CASKGNGELFF	TGTGCCAGTAAGGGGAACGGGGAGCTGTTTTTT
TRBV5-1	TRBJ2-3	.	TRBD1	CASSSSQGDGTQYF	TGCGCCAGCAGCTCCTCACAGGGGGATGGTACGCAGTATTTT
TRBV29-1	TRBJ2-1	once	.	CSVGAANSYNEQFF	TGCAGCGTCGGAGCCGCGAACTCCTACAATGAGCAGTTCTTC
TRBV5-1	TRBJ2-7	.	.	CASSLDTGPYEQYF	TGCGCCAGCAGCTTGGATACAGGGCCCTACGAGCAGTACTTC
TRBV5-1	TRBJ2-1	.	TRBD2	CASSLGLAGVGNEQFF	TGCGCCAGCAGCTTGGGGCTAGCGGGAGTCGGGAATGAGCAGTTCTTC
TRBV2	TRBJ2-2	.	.	CASRGENTGELFF	TGTGCCAGCAGGGGAGAGAACACCGGGGAGCTGTTTTTT
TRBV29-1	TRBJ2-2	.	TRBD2	CSGGLASGELFF	TGCAGCGGCGGACTAGCCTCCGGGGAGCTGTTTTTT
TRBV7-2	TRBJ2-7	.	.	CASSYHSLPTYEQYF	TGTGCCAGCAGCTACCACAGCTTACCGACCTACGAGCAGTACTTC
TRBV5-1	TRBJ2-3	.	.	CASSSRDPGLQYF	TGCGCCAGCAGCTCGCGGGACCCAGGGTTGCAGTATTTT
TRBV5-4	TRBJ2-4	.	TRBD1	CASSPAGQEKNIQYF	TGTGCCAGCAGCCCGGCGGGACAGGAGAAAAACATTCAGTACTTC
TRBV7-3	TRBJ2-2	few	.	CASSSKSTGELFF	TGTGCCAGCAGCTCCAAATCCACCGGGGAGCTGTTTTTT
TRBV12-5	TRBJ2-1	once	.	CASGLFPGNEQFF	TGTGCTAGTGGTTTGTTCCCCGGTAATGAGCAGTTCTTC
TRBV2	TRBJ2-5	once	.	CASRRASAVSVETQYF	TGTGCCAGCAGGAGGGCTAGCGCAGTTTCGGTTGAGACCCAGTACTTC
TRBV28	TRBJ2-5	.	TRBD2	CASHFGGRETQYF	TGTGCCAGCCATTTCGGGGGGAGGGAGACCCAGTACTTC
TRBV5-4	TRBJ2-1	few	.	CASSWGHNNEQFF	TGTGCCAGCAGCTGGGGACACAACAATGAGCAGTTCTTC
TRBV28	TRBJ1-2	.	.	CASSFSVVNYGYTF	TGTGCCAGCAGTTTTTCTGTCGTTAACTATGGCTACACCTTC
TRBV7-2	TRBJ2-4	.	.	CASSLRSSVQTLAKNIQYF	TGTGCCAGCAGCTTAAGATCATCTGTCCAAACTTTAGCCAAAAACATTCAGTACTTC
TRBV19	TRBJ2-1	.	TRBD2	CASSRGQRAPTSGRGNEQFF	TGTGCCAGTAGTAGGGGGCAACGCGCACCGACTAGCGGGAGAGGAAATGAGCAGTTCTTC
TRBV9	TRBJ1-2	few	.	CASSVAPTVNYGYTF	TGTGCCAGCAGCGTAGCCCCTACGGTTAACTATGGCTACACCTTC
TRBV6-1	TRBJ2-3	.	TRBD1	CASSVLGSADRQGGTDTQYF	TGTGCCAGCAGTGTATTAGGGTCCGCAGACCGACAGGGTGGGACAGATACGCAGTATTTT
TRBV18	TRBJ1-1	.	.	CASSPAPNTEAFF	TGTGCCAGCTCACCGGCACCGAACACTGAAGCTTTCTTT
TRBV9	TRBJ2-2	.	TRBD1	CASSVAGQAGTGELFF	TGTGCCAGCAGCGTCGCCGGACAGGCGGGCACCGGGGAGCTGTTTTTT
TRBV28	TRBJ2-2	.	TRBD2	CASSSRGGGTGELFF	TGTGCCAGCAGTTCTCGGGGGGGCGGGACCGGGGAGCTGTTTTTT
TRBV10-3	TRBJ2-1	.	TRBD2	CAISESTSGSYNEQFF	TGTGCCATCAGTGAGTCGACTAGCGGCTCCTACAATGAGCAGTTCTTC
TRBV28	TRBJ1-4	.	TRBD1	CASSLNNRGASIRLFF	TGTGCCAGCAGTCTAAATAACAGGGGGGCCTCTATCCGACTGTTTTTT
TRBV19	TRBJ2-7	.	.	CASSMYWQGPNEQYF	TGTGCCAGTAGTATGTATTGGCAGGGTCCAAACGAGCAGTACTTC
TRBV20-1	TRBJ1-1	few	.	CSATPNTEAFF	TGCAGTGCCACACCGAACACTGAAGCTTTCTTT